This T cell receptor beta chain was sequenced in a study of control samples from healthy donors and cancer patients. The table came from immunoSEQ multiplex PCR; TCRdb's copy has only in-frame clones and leaves some out. Of around 110,000 clones in the sample, more than 85% are singletons; the top ten hold 2% to 3%. Germline V gene sequence: CDR1 LNHDA, CDR2 SQIVND (reference sequence). Trimming cost V 4 bases and J 6 bases; bases outside gene matches: 9. This CDR3 spans 16 amino acids. This chain joins TRBV19 and TRBJ2-3; 11 bases agree with TRBD2. The specimen was blood. The clonotype originates from a man younger than 40 in good health. The CDR3 is CASSTRTSGLGDTQYF. The CDR3 coding sequence is TGTGCCAGTAGTACGAGGACTAGCGGGCTCGGGGATACGCAGTATTTT.